This T cell receptor (beta chain) was documented in a study of OX40 agonist ivuxolimab in advanced cancers. Study background: Ivuxolimab was administered intravenously to patients at 0.01 to 10 mg/kg every 2 weeks. Aged roughly 20 to 79 with a mean of 60 years, they were roughly 83% male.

Produced via immunoSEQ multiplex PCR; TCRdb's table is partial and in-frame only. The sample carries around 97,000 clones, less than 85% recorded once. The CDR3 runs to 15 residues. Germline CDR1 and CDR2: KGHSH and LQKENI. Trimming took 3 bases from V and 2 from J, leaving 13 bases between them. Comment on this clone: Its antigen is not known.

Study-wide results and limits: Among the lowest peripheral clonal expansion occurred in 0.1-3.0 mg/kg partial responders.

The sequence was collected from an adult with an advanced solid tumor such as melanoma, head and neck, liver or kidney cancer. V is TRBV18 and J is TRBJ1-2; D perhaps matches TRBD1 (6 bases). The sample was CD4+ or CD8+ T cells sorted from blood, taken in a trial of the OX40 agonist ivuxolimab. The CDR3 region has the DNA TGTGCCAGCTCACCGGAGACAGGCGAAAACTATGGCTACACCTTC. It encodes CASSPETGENYGYTF. The whole variable domain, remainder taken from reference TRBV18 and TRBJ1-2, is NAGVMQNPRHLVRRRGQEARLRCSPMKGHSHVYWYRQLPEEGLKFMVYLQKENIIDESGMPKERFSAEFPKEGPSILRIQQVVRGDSAAYFCASSPETGENYGYTFGSGTRLTVV.